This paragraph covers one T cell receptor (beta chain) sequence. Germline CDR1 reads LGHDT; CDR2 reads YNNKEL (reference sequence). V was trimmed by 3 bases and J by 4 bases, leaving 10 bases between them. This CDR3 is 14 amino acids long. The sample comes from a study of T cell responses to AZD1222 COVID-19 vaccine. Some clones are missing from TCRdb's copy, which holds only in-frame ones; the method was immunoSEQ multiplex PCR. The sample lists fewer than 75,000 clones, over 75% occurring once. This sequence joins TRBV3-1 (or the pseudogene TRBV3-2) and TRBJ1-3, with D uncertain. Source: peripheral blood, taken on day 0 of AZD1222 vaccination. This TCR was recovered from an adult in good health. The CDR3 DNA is TGTGCCAGCAGCCAGGGAGGGAGGGGAAACACCATATATTTT. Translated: CASSQGGRGNTIYF.